This T cell receptor beta chain was found in a study of CD4 T cells in relation to SARS-CoV-2 and coronaviruses (dated by TCRdb to 2020 to 2022). Regarding the complete study: The ViraFEST assay cultured PBMCs with antigen for nine to ten days, then sequenced TCR beta CDR3s to find antigen-specific clonal expansions. Expansion assays from other donors in the study were sequenced with a different, Illumina-based TCR-beta assay. An HIV-1 Nef peptide pool or a culture without peptide was used as the negative reference condition. Shared crossreactive spike epitopes were mapped to their HLA restriction using patient-derived lymphoblastoid cell lines. The Adaptive Biotechnologies TCR-sequencing kit was used to sequence samples from a few pre-COVID donors and the naive versus memory experiments, while other data came from Illumina-based sequencing. At the level of individual TCR clonotypes, the study evaluated whether memory CD4+ T cells crossreact between the spike proteins of SARS-CoV-2 and those of common cold coronaviruses. Findings and caveats that apply to the study as a whole: Pre-pandemic and post-infection samples were not both contributed by any donor, so tracing of the source of pre-existing responses was limited. Significantly weaker SARS-CoV-2-driven expansion was shown by crossreactive clones than by monoreactive clones, consistent with antigenic imprinting. Since the crossreactivity analysis centred on spike protein, crossreactivity against other viral proteins was not assessed. Memory CD4+ clonotypes crossrecognizing SARS-CoV-2 and at least one common cold coronavirus spike were found in 50% to 80% of donors. The study was limited by small numbers of patients and tested TCRs.

Trimming takes 0 bases from V and 7 bases from J, and the germline ends sit 16 bases apart. The CDR3, cysteine through phenylalanine, is 15 amino acids long. The CDR3 DNA has 45 bases and is translated from base 1. CDR1 and CDR2 are read off the germline V gene as MNHEY and SVGEGT. CD4+ T cells from unexposed donors were collected before the COVID-19 pandemic (2011-2018). After more than nine days of culture, CD4+ T cells were isolated with the EasySep CD4+ T cell isolation kit. As far as cell numbers permitted, CD4+ T cells from unexposed donors were tested for reactivity against SARS-CoV-2 S and N as well as four spike pools from common cold coronaviruses. Each well received two million PBMCs, cultured in IMDM supplemented with roughly 5.3% human AB serum and around 10 IU/ml IL-2. Half of the culture medium was replaced with fresh IL-2-containing medium on days 3 and 7. Each peptide culture condition was generally run in triplicate replicate wells. The leukapheresis product for the unexposed donors was obtained through commercial purchase. Ficoll-Paque PLUS gradient centrifugation was used to isolate PBMCs from either whole blood or leukapheresis product. The PBMCs went either fresh into the expansion assay or into cryopreservation at -140 degrees C. The QIAamp Micro DNA Kit was used to extract genomic DNA from the CD4+ T cells.

As for this clone: It lacks a known antigen. No per-base quality is available; no much larger clone lies one base away.

Libraries were built with the immunoSEQ multiplex PCR assay. The paper's processing steps were these. Preprocessing removed nonproductive sequences and CDR3s not starting with C, not ending with F or W, or shorter than 7 amino acids. The MANAFEST web app was used to call antigen-specific clonotypes on the basis of expansion compared with the reference and with other culture wells. To be counted as positive, a clone had to show significant expansion compared with the reference culture, at an FDR below 0.05, in 2 of 3 replicate wells. To be called positive, a clone also had to show significant expansion compared with every other tandem well and an odds ratio greater than 5. After three terminal residues were trimmed from each end, CDR3 homology was quantified as pairwise Levenshtein distance using the stringdist R package. Entries here come from immuneACCESS through TCRdb and include only in-frame sequences with V and J called. Some clones fail to appear in such tables; in the studies checked, an unresolved V gene covers under half of the shortfall, and the cause of the remainder is unknown. V and J calls plus clone size are reproduced from that table; the DNA served to infer D and trimming. Within this sample are some 30,000 clones, with around 76% of them counted one time only. Of the sample, about 16% is held by the ten largest clones.

The origin of this receptor is a human donor in good health. Specimen: CD4+ T cells from PBMCs, cultured in vitro. The sequence is built from TRBV6-2 or TRBV6-3 and TRBJ2-7, with a weak D call of TRBD2 (6 bases match). The nucleotides are TGTGCCAGCAGTTACTCTCTCGGACTAACGGGGGAGCAGTACTTC. Its protein is CASSYSLGLTGEQYF.